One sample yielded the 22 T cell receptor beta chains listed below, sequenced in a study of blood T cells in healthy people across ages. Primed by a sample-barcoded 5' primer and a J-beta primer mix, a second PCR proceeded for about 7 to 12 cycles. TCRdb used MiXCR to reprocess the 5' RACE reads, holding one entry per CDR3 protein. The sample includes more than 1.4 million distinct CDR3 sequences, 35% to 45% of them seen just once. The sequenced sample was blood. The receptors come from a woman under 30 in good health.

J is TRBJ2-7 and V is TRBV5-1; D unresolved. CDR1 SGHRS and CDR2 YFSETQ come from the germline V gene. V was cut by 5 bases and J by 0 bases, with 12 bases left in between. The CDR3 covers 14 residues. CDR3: CASSPTASSYEQYF. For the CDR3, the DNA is TGCGCCAGCAGTCCGACGGCGAGCTCCTACGAGCAGTACTTC.

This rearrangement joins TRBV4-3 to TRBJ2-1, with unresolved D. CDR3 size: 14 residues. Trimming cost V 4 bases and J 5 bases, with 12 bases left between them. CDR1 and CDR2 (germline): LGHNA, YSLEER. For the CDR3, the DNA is TGCGCCAGCAGCCTGCGACTGAAGGACAATGAGCAGTTCTTC. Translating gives CASSLRLKDNEQFF.

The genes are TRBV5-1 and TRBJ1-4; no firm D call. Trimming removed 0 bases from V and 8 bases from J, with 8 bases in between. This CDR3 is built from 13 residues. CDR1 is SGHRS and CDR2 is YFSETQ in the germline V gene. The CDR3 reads CASSLDLEEKLFF. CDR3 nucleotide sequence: TGCGCCAGCAGCTTGGACCTAGAGGAAAAACTGTTTTTT. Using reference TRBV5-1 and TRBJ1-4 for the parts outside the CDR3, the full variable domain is KAGVTQTPRYLIKTRGQQVTLSCSPISGHRSVSWYQQTPGQGLQFLFEYFSETQRNKGNFPGRFSGRQFSNSRSEMNVSTLELGDSALYLCASSLDLEEKLFFGSGTQLSVL.

CDR3 sequence: CASSRGASGYNEQFF. DNA for the CDR3: TGCGCCAGCAGCCGGGGGGCTAGCGGATACAATGAGCAGTTCTTC. The chain joins TRBV5-1 to TRBJ2-1, with a tentative D call TRBD2 (7 bases). This CDR3 comprises 15 residues. The V and J ends lost 4 bases and 4 bases respectively, with 15 bases between them. Germline V gene sequence: CDR1 SGHRS, CDR2 YFSETQ. The full variable domain, in which reference TRBV5-1 and TRBJ2-1 provide the parts outside the CDR3, is KAGVTQTPRYLIKTRGQQVTLSCSPISGHRSVSWYQQTPGQGLQFLFEYFSETQRNKGNFPGRFSGRQFSNSRSEMNVSTLELGDSALYLCASSRGASGYNEQFFGPGTRLTVL.

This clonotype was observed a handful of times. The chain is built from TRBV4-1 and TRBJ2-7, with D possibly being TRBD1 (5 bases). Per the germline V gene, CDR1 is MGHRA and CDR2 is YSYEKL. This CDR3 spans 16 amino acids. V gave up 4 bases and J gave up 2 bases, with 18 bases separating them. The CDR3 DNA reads TGCGCCAGCAGCCGGGAATTTGGGGCTCCGACCTACGAGCAGTACTTC. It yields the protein CASSREFGAPTYEQYF.

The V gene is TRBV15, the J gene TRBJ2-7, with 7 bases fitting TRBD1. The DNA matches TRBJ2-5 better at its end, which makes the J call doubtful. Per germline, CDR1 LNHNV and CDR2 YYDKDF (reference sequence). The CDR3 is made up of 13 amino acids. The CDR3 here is CATQQGSLETQYF. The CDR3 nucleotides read TGTGCCACCCAACAGGGGAGTCTTGAGACCCAGTACTTC.

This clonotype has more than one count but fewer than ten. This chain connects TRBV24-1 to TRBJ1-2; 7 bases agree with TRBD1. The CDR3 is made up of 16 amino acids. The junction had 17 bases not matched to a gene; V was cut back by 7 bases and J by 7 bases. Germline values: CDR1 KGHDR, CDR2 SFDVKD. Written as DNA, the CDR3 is TGTGCCACCAGCCAAGGACCGGGACAGAGACTCACTGGCTACACCTTC. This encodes CATSQGPGQRLTGYTF.

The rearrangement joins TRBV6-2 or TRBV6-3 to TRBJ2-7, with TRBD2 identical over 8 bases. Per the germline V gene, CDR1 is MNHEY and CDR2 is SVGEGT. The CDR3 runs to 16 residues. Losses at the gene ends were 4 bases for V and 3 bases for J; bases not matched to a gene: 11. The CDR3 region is CASSFPGTRVFYEQYF. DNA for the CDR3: TGTGCCAGCAGTTTTCCCGGGACTAGGGTCTTCTACGAGCAGTACTTC.

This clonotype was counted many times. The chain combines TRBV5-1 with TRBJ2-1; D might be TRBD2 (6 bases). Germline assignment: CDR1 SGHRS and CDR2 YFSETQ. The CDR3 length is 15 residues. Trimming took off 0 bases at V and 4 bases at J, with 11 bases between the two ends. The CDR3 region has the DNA TGCGCCAGCAGCTTGGACGGGACTGGGTACAATGAGCAGTTCTTC. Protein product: CASSLDGTGYNEQFF. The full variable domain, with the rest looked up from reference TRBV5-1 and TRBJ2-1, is KAGVTQTPRYLIKTRGQQVTLSCSPISGHRSVSWYQQTPGQGLQFLFEYFSETQRNKGNFPGRFSGRQFSNSRSEMNVSTLELGDSALYLCASSLDGTGYNEQFFGPGTRLTVL.

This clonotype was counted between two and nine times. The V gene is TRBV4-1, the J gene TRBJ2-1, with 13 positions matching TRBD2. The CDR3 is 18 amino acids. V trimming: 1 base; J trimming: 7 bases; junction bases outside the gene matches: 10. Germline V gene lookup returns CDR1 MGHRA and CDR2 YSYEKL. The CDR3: CASSQGGTSGAYGNEQFF. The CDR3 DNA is TGCGCCAGCAGCCAAGGGGGGACTAGCGGGGCCTATGGGAATGAGCAGTTCTTC.

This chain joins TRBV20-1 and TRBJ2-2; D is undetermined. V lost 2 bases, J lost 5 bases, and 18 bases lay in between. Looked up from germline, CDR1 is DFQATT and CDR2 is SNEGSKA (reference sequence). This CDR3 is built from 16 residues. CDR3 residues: CSARSPFRQGTGELFF. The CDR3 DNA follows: TGCAGTGCTAGATCCCCCTTCCGCCAAGGGACCGGGGAGCTGTTTTTT.

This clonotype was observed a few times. The CDR3 sequence is CASSETTLQETQYF. CDR3 in DNA: TGTGCCAGCAGCGAAACTACGCTCCAAGAGACCCAGTACTTC. The J gene is TRBJ2-5, the V gene TRBV7-9, with D uncertain. The CDR3 covers 14 residues. In germline, CDR1 is SEHNR, CDR2 FQNEAQ (reference sequence). V was pared by 5 bases and J by 1 base, with 11 bases between.

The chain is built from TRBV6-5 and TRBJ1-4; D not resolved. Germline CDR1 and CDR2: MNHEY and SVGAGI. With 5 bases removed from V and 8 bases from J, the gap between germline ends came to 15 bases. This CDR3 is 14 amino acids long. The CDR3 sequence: CASSLDRSREKLFF. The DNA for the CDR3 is TGTGCCAGCAGTCTCGACCGGTCTCGGGAAAAACTGTTTTTT.

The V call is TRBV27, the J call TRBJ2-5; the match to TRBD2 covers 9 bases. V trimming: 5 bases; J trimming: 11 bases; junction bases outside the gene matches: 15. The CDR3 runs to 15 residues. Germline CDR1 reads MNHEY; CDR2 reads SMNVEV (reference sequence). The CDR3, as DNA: TGTGCCAGCAGTCCCCGGAGCGGGGGGATGTATGAGCAGTACTTC. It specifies CASSPRSGGMYEQYF.

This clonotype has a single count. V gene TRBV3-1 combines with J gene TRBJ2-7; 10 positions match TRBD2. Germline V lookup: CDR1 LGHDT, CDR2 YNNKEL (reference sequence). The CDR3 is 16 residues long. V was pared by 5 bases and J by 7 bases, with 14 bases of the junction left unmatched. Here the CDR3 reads CASSDTSGIRYNEQYF. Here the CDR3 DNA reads TGTGCCAGCAGCGACACTAGCGGGATTCGATACAATGAGCAGTACTTC.

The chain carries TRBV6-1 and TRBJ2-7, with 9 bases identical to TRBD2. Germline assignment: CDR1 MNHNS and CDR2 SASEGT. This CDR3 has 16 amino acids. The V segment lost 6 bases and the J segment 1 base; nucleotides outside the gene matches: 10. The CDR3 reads CASRITSGPISYEQYF. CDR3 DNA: TGTGCCAGCAGGATTACTAGCGGGCCTATTTCCTACGAGCAGTACTTC.

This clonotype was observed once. CDR3 region: CASSLFGGTSGTDTQYF. In DNA, the CDR3 is TGTGCCAGCAGCTTATTCGGGGGAACTAGCGGCACAGATACGCAGTATTTT. This rearrangement joins TRBV11-2 to TRBJ2-3, with 7 positions matching TRBD2. The germline gives CDR1 SGHAT, CDR2 FQNNGV. After removal of 2 bases from V and 1 base from J, the junction contained 9 bases not matched to a gene. CDR3 length equals 17 residues.

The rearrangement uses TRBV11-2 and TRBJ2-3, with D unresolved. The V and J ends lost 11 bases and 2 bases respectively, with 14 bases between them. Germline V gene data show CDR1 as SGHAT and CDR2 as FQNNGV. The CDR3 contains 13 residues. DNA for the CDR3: TGTGCCTGCCACCCCTTCAACACAGATACGCAGTATTTT. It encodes CACHPFNTDTQYF.

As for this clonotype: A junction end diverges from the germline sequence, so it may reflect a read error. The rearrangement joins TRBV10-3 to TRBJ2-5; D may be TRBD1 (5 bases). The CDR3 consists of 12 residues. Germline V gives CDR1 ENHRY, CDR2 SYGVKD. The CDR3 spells CAVRASQETQYF. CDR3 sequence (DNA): TGTGCCGTCAGGGCCTCTCAAGAGACCCAGTACTTC.

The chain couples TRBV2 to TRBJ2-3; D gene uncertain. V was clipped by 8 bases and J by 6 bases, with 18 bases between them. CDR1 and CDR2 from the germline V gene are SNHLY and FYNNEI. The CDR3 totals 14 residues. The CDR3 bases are TGTGCCAGCCTATCTAGAGATCAAGGTGATACGCAGTATTTT. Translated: CASLSRDQGDTQYF.

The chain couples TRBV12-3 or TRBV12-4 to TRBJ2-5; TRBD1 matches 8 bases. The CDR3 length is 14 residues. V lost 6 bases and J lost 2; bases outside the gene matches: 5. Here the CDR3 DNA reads TGTGCCAGCAGGGGGACAGGAACTCAAGAGACCCAGTACTTC. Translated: CASRGTGTQETQYF.

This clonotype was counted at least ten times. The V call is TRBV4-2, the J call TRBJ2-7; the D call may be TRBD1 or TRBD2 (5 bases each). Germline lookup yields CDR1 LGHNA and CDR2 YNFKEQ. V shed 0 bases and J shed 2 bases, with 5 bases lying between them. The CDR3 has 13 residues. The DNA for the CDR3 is TGTGCCAGCAGCCAAGAGGGGGCCTACGAGCAGTACTTC. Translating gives CASSQEGAYEQYF.